What follows describes a single T cell receptor beta chain. Its antigen is unknown. The data were taken from a study of Graves' ophthalmopathy and Graves' hyperthyroidism. Study-level results: In blood appeared most of the expanded thyroid clonotypes whose frequency exceeded 0.001.

CDR3 size: 13 residues. Germline CDR1 reads MNHNS; CDR2 reads SASEGT. Trimming pared 0 bases from V and 7 bases from J, leaving 10 bases between. Someone took the PBMCs out of about 9.7 ml of fresh peripheral blood. Amplification of the TCR beta CDR3 regions used RNA transcripts (as template). RT-PCR in the first round used HTBI primers; a second-round multiplex PCR followed. Each CDR3 protein is one row after TCRdb ran MiXCR on the multiplex PCR reads. This table has about 370,000 distinct CDR3 sequences, 18% appearing once. This TCR was recovered from a woman aged 18-29 years with Graves' ophthalmopathy. The chain combines TRBV6-1 with TRBJ2-7, with D unclear. Material for sequencing was peripheral blood. CDR3 amino acids: CASSEALRREQYF. The CDR3 DNA reads TGTGCCAGCAGTGAAGCGCTTCGCCGTGAGCAGTACTTC.